This T cell receptor beta chain emerged from a study of T cell changes during pregnancy in multiple sclerosis. This CDR3 has 11 residues. Trimming stripped 3 bases from V and 3 bases from J, with 2 bases between. Germline-derived CDR1 and CDR2 are MDHEN and SYDVKM. TCRdb's copy holds only in-frame clones and misses some; the assay was immunoSEQ multiplex PCR. The profile shows tens of thousands of clones, roughly 88% of them singletons. Here the sequenced sample was peripheral blood, taken in the third trimester of pregnancy. This clonotype was sampled from a female donor with multiple sclerosis, enrolled in a pregnancy study. The genes are TRBV28 and TRBJ1-1; D remains ambiguous. The CDR3 DNA reads as TGTGCCAGCAGTTTCGACACTGAAGCTTTCTTT. This sequence encodes CASSFDTEAFF.